A selection of T cell receptor beta chains follows, all from one sample in a study of T cell responses to AZD1222 COVID-19 vaccine. Only in-frame clones appear in the TCRdb table, and some are missing; sequencing was by immunoSEQ multiplex PCR. The sample consists of 95,000 to 100,000 clones, 84% of them appearing once. Specimen: peripheral blood, collected 28 days after the second AZD1222 dose. These receptors all come from an adult who received the AZD1222 COVID-19 vaccine. Each CDR3 is given with its conserved first and last residue. The order of the fields is D gene, J gene, V gene, clone size, CDR3 protein, CDR3 DNA. The D gene is left open where the match is weak. The size entry is marked missing in some rows and otherwise reads once, few, many or a size class.

d_gene: -
j_gene: TRBJ1-5
v_gene: TRBV7-2
abundance: once
CDR3aa: CASSSGIGGNQPQHF
CDR3nt: TGTGCCAGCAGCTCAGGGATTGGCGGCAATCAGCCCCAGCATTTT

d_gene: -
j_gene: TRBJ1-1
v_gene: TRBV7-6
abundance: -
CDR3aa: CASSLTELNTEAFF
CDR3nt: TGTGCCAGCAGCCTTACAGAGTTGAACACTGAAGCTTTCTTT

d_gene: -
j_gene: TRBJ2-4
v_gene: TRBV2
abundance: -
CDR3aa: CATGKVGRPTKNIQYF
CDR3nt: TGTGCCACGGGAAAGGTGGGAAGGCCCACCAAAAACATTCAGTACTTC

d_gene: -
j_gene: TRBJ1-2
v_gene: TRBV7-9
abundance: -
CDR3aa: CASSTDGYGYTF
CDR3nt: TGTGCCAGCAGCACGGACGGCTATGGCTACACCTTC

d_gene: TRBD1
j_gene: TRBJ1-2
v_gene: TRBV30
abundance: -
CDR3aa: CAWSLPRGLKYGYTF
CDR3nt: TGTGCCTGGAGTCTCCCAAGGGGGCTGAAGTATGGCTACACCTTC

d_gene: -
j_gene: TRBJ1-2
v_gene: TRBV5-4
abundance: -
CDR3aa: CASSGRDNYGYTF
CDR3nt: TGTGCCAGCAGCGGACGGGATAACTATGGCTACACCTTC

d_gene: -
j_gene: TRBJ2-1
v_gene: TRBV29-1
abundance: few
CDR3aa: CSGKRESSYNEQFF
CDR3nt: TGCAGCGGTAAACGCGAGAGCTCCTACAATGAGCAGTTCTTC

d_gene: -
j_gene: TRBJ1-3
v_gene: TRBV18
abundance: -
CDR3aa: CASSRDRNTIYF
CDR3nt: TGTGCCAGCTCACGGGACAGAAACACCATATATTTT

d_gene: -
j_gene: TRBJ2-2
v_gene: TRBV5-1
abundance: -
CDR3aa: CASSLIPEGGTGELFF
CDR3nt: TGCGCCAGCAGCTTGATTCCCGAAGGTGGTACCGGGGAGCTGTTTTTT

d_gene: -
j_gene: TRBJ1-6
v_gene: TRBV4-2
abundance: -
CDR3aa: CASSQDLAPLGNSPLHF
CDR3nt: TGTGCCAGCAGCCAAGATCTAGCCCCGCTTGGTAATTCACCCCTCCACTTT

d_gene: TRBD2
j_gene: TRBJ2-5
v_gene: TRBV7-2
abundance: once
CDR3aa: CASSLTSGGETQYF
CDR3nt: TGTGCCAGCAGCCTAACTAGCGGGGGGGAGACCCAGTACTTC

d_gene: -
j_gene: TRBJ1-2
v_gene: TRBV5-4
abundance: few
CDR3aa: CASSFGTSYGYTF
CDR3nt: TGTGCCAGCAGCTTCGGGACGAGCTATGGCTACACCTTC

d_gene: -
j_gene: TRBJ2-7
v_gene: TRBV21-1
abundance: -
CDR3aa: CASSKRDRGAPGYEQYF
CDR3nt: TGTGCCAGCAGCAAACGAGACAGGGGCGCTCCCGGGTACGAGCAGTACTTC

d_gene: TRBD2
j_gene: TRBJ2-1
v_gene: TRBV2
abundance: -
CDR3aa: CATQRESGDNEQFF
CDR3nt: TGTGCCACTCAGCGGGAGAGTGGTGACAATGAGCAGTTCTTC

d_gene: -
j_gene: TRBJ1-5
v_gene: TRBV28
abundance: -
CDR3aa: CASSLGQNNQPQHF
CDR3nt: TGTGCCAGCAGTTTGGGACAAAACAATCAGCCCCAGCATTTT

d_gene: TRBD1
j_gene: TRBJ1-2
v_gene: TRBV30
abundance: -
CDR3aa: CAWSPGTGGYGYTF
CDR3nt: TGTGCCTGGAGTCCCGGGACAGGGGGCTATGGCTACACCTTC

d_gene: -
j_gene: TRBJ2-7
v_gene: TRBV27
abundance: -
CDR3aa: CASSLKAHSYEQYF
CDR3nt: TGTGCCAGCAGTTTAAAGGCACACTCCTACGAGCAGTACTTC

d_gene: TRBD1
j_gene: TRBJ1-6
v_gene: TRBV18
abundance: -
CDR3aa: CASSPGQGNSPLHF
CDR3nt: TGTGCCAGCTCGCCGGGACAGGGGAATTCACCCCTCCACTTT

d_gene: -
j_gene: TRBJ2-3
v_gene: TRBV4-2
abundance: -
CDR3aa: CASSQEGGVSDTQYF
CDR3nt: TGTGCCAGCAGCCAAGAGGGCGGGGTATCAGATACGCAGTATTTT

d_gene: -
j_gene: TRBJ2-2
v_gene: TRBV6-5
abundance: -
CDR3aa: CASQQYTGELFF
CDR3nt: TGTGCCAGCCAACAGTACACCGGGGAGCTGTTTTTT

d_gene: TRBD2
j_gene: TRBJ2-1
v_gene: TRBV24-1
abundance: -
CDR3aa: CATAGGKDEQFF
CDR3nt: TGTGCCACCGCGGGGGGGAAGGATGAGCAGTTCTTC

d_gene: TRBD1
j_gene: TRBJ2-7
v_gene: TRBV19
abundance: -
CDR3aa: CASSARTGSYEQYF
CDR3nt: TGTGCCAGTAGTGCACGGACAGGGTCCTACGAGCAGTACTTC